These 17 T cell receptor beta chains came from one sample sequenced in a study of spatial heterogeneity in lung cancer. Each CDR3 protein is one row after TCRdb ran MiXCR on the 5' RACE reads. This table holds approximately 25,000 distinct CDR3 sequences, roughly 3% found once. Time point: sample taken at primary tumor resection. The starting material was PBMCs, obtained at surgery. These receptors were collected from a female donor with early-stage non-small cell lung cancer.

Many counts were recorded for this clonotype. The chain couples TRBV27 to TRBJ1-6, with D perhaps matching TRBD1 (6 bases). This CDR3 has 17 residues. The V and J ends lost 0 bases and 7 bases respectively, with 16 bases between them. The germline gives CDR1 MNHEY, CDR2 SMNVEV (reference sequence). In DNA, the CDR3 is TGTGCCAGCAGTTTATCAATAATTACAGGGATCAATTCACCCCTCCACTTT. Translated: CASSLSIITGINSPLHF.

V and J are TRBV7-9 and TRBJ1-4; TRBD1 aligns across 7 bases. V was clipped by 5 bases and J by 4 bases; unmatched bases: 7. Germline CDR1 SEHNR, CDR2 FQNEAQ (reference sequence). The length of the CDR3 is 15 residues. Here the CDR3 DNA reads TGTGCCAGCAGCATGAGGGGGCTGGGTAATGAAAAACTGTTTTTT. Its protein is CASSMRGLGNEKLFF.

V is TRBV4-1 and J is TRBJ2-7; D is ambiguous. Trimming shortened V by 3 bases and J by 4 bases, and 13 bases separated the two germline ends. The CDR3 is 14 residues long. Germline CDR1 and CDR2: MGHRA and YSYEKL. This CDR3 is CASSQTRTVYEQYF. The CDR3 coding sequence is TGCGCCAGCAGCCAGACCAGGACGGTTTACGAGCAGTACTTC.

This clonotype was detected ten times or more. The V call is TRBV7-2, the J call TRBJ2-1; 9 bases align to TRBD1. The germline gives CDR1 SGHTA, CDR2 FQGNSA. The V and J ends lost 1 base and 6 bases, in that order; junction bases with no gene match: 7. This CDR3 is built from 16 residues. In nucleotides, the CDR3 is TGTGCCAGCAGCTTAGGGTCTTTGGGACAGGGCAATGAGCAGTTCTTC. Its translation: CASSLGSLGQGNEQFF.

This clonotype was recorded at least ten times. The V gene is TRBV5-1, the J gene TRBJ2-5; 7 bases are a match to TRBD1. V gave up 4 bases and J gave up 2 bases; unmatched junction bases: 5. Germline V gene lookup returns CDR1 SGHRS and CDR2 YFSETQ. This CDR3 has 14 residues. The CDR3 sequence is CASSHGQVQETQYF. In DNA form, the CDR3 reads TGCGCCAGCAGCCACGGACAGGTTCAAGAGACCCAGTACTTC.

This clonotype was picked up many times. The rearrangement links TRBV3-1 to TRBJ2-7; 8 nucleotides agree with TRBD1. V lost 5 bases, J lost 7 bases, and 13 bases stayed unmatched. The germline V gene encodes CDR1 LGHDT and CDR2 YNNKEL (reference sequence). The CDR3 totals 15 residues. CDR3 nucleotide sequence: TGTGCCAGCAGCGTACGGACAGGGCGTTCAGGGGAGCAGTACTTC. Its translation: CASSVRTGRSGEQYF.

This clonotype was counted a few times. This chain joins TRBV11-2 and TRBJ2-7; D gene ambiguous. The CDR3 extends over 14 amino acids. V shed 0 bases and J shed 3 bases, with 9 bases lying between them. Germline lookup yields CDR1 SGHAT and CDR2 FQNNGV. CDR3 DNA: TGTGCCAGCAGCTTAGATCCAGCTAACTACGAGCAGTACTTC. Translating it yields CASSLDPANYEQYF.

This clonotype showed up many times. V and J are TRBV7-9 and TRBJ1-1; no clear D. Germline CDR1 reads SEHNR; CDR2 reads FQNEAQ (reference sequence). Trimming left V 3 bases short and J 0 bases short, with 14 bases between. This CDR3 has 16 amino acids. DNA of the CDR3: TGTGCCAGCAGCTTCCCTAAGGGCGGTCTGAACACTGAAGCTTTCTTT. Translation: CASSFPKGGLNTEAFF.

This clonotype was counted many times. V gene TRBV20-1 combines with J gene TRBJ2-7, with TRBD2 as a possible D gene (6 bases). The V gene lost 3 bases and the J gene lost 4 bases, with 16 bases spanning the gap. Per the germline V gene, CDR1 is DFQATT and CDR2 is SNEGSKA (reference sequence). CDR3 length: 14 amino acids. The CDR3 DNA reads as TGCAGTGCTAGTAGTAGAGCGGGCTGGTACGAGCAGTACTTC. It codes for CSASSRAGWYEQYF.

This clonotype was counted many times. The chain links TRBV5-1 to TRBJ2-2; unclear D gene. CDR1 is SGHRS, CDR2 YFSETQ, per germline. CDR3 length: 13 amino acids. V was pared by 4 bases and J by 3 bases, with 7 bases between. The CDR3 loop reads CASSQDYTGELFF. In DNA form, the CDR3 reads TGCGCCAGCAGCCAGGATTACACCGGGGAGCTGTTTTTT.

This clonotype was counted at least ten times. The chain recombines TRBV28 with TRBJ2-1, with TRBD2 identical over 10 bases. The CDR3 has 17 residues. Germline V CDR1 and CDR2: MDHEN, SYDVKM. Trimming at V came to 3 bases and at J to 4 bases, leaving 9 bases not matched to a gene. The CDR3, as DNA: TGTGCCAGCAGTTTGGCTACTAGCGGGACCCCTTACAATGAGCAGTTCTTC. It is translated as CASSLATSGTPYNEQFF.

This clonotype occurred many times. The CDR3 bases are TGCAGTGCAAAAACTAGCGGACGCTCCTACGAGCAGTACTTC. Its protein product is CSAKTSGRSYEQYF. The genes are TRBV20-1 and TRBJ2-7; the match to TRBD2 covers 8 bases. Germline CDR1 and CDR2: DFQATT and SNEGSKA (reference sequence). The CDR3 loop spans 14 amino acids. Trimming took 6 bases from V and 0 from J; bases not matched to a gene: 7.

This clonotype appeared many times. V is TRBV5-1 and J is TRBJ2-7; D is undetermined. Germline lookup yields CDR1 SGHRS and CDR2 YFSETQ. This CDR3 is 12 amino acids long. V was clipped by 0 bases and J by 1 base, with 2 bases between them. CDR3 in amino acids: CASSLASYEQYF. CDR3 coding DNA: TGCGCCAGCAGCTTGGCTTCCTACGAGCAGTACTTC. Filled out from reference TRBV5-1 and TRBJ2-7, the complete variable domain reads KAGVTQTPRYLIKTRGQQVTLSCSPISGHRSVSWYQQTPGQGLQFLFEYFSETQRNKGNFPGRFSGRQFSNSRSEMNVSTLELGDSALYLCASSLASYEQYFGPGTRLTVT.

This clonotype was counted many times. The rearrangement links TRBV5-5 to TRBJ2-2, with D uncertain. This CDR3 contains 15 residues. V was clipped by 2 bases and J by 3 bases, with 11 bases between them. CDR1 is SGHKS, CDR2 YYEKEE, per germline (reference sequence). CDR3 nucleotide sequence: TGTGCCAGCAGCTTACTGGGAAGCGACACCGGGGAGCTGTTTTTT. Its translation: CASSLLGSDTGELFF.

This clonotype has ten or more counts. J is TRBJ2-1 and V is TRBV30; 12 positions agree with TRBD2. J lost 8 bases, V lost 0 bases, and 5 bases had no gene match. The CDR3 length is 15 residues. CDR1 GTSNPN and CDR2 SVGIG come from the germline V gene (reference sequence). Here the CDR3 reads CAWSVGLAGGDEQFF. Written as DNA, the CDR3 is TGTGCCTGGAGTGTAGGGCTAGCGGGAGGGGATGAGCAGTTCTTC.

This clonotype was counted at least ten times. The CDR3: CASSQSTGFNEAFF. CDR3 in DNA: TGTGCCAGCAGCCAGTCAACAGGATTTAATGAAGCTTTCTTT. The genes are TRBV3-1 and TRBJ1-1; possibly TRBD1 for D (5 bases). There are 14 residues in the CDR3. Germline lookup yields CDR1 LGHDT and CDR2 YNNKEL (reference sequence). Between the trimmed V and J ends, which lost 3 bases and 7 bases, there was a span of 15 bases.

Ten or more counts support this clonotype. This rearrangement joins TRBV20-1 to TRBJ1-2; a weak D match, TRBD1 (5 bases). The germline V and J ends were trimmed by 6 bases and 0 bases, with 8 bases remaining between them. The CDR3 spans 12 residues. CDR1 DFQATT and CDR2 SNEGSKA come from the germline V gene (reference sequence). CDR3 protein: CSAGTSNYGYTF. The CDR3 region has the DNA TGCAGTGCCGGGACGTCTAACTATGGCTACACCTTC.